Below are 17 T cell receptor beta chains sequenced from a single sample in a study of monozygotic twins with inflammatory bowel disease. TCRdb reprocessed the 5' RACE reads and stores each CDR3 protein as one record, lacking DNA. The sample data list 150,000 to 200,000 distinct CDR3 sequences. The sample taken for sequencing was blood. The origin of the receptors is a human donor with ulcerative colitis or Crohn's disease, or a healthy co-twin of an affected twin (not recorded which).

The gene calls are TRBV20-1 and TRBJ1-2; the D call of TRBD1 rests on TCRdb alone, since no DNA is present to check it. The CDR3 is 12 residues long. Germline CDR1 reads DFQATT; CDR2 reads SNEGSKA (reference sequence). CDR3 loop: CSAGLGADGYTF.

The genes are TRBV5-1 and TRBJ1-2; without DNA, the TCRdb call of TRBD1 cannot be checked. The CDR3 sequence is 13 residues long. CDR1 SGHRS and CDR2 YFSETQ come from the germline V gene. The CDR3 spells CASSLGGAEGYTF.

The chain links TRBV6-5 to TRBJ2-1; TCRdb's D call, TRBD1, is unchecked because there is no DNA. Germline CDR1 MNHEY, CDR2 SVGAGI. The CDR3 sequence is 12 residues long. The CDR3 loop is CASSYSRQGWFF.

The chain has TRBV28 and TRBJ2-2; the D gene TCRdb calls, TRBD1, cannot be checked with no DNA. The germline CDR1 and CDR2 sequences are MDHEN and SYDVKM. CDR3 length equals 15 residues. The CDR3 region is CASSRETGFTGELFF.

This chain uses TRBV14 with TRBJ2-1; as DNA is missing, the TRBD2 call by TCRdb cannot be tested. The CDR3 runs 19 residues. CDR1 SGHDN and CDR2 FVKESK come from the germline V gene. This chain's CDR3 is CASSQNLAGGPYWYNEQFF.

The V gene is TRBV7-9, the J gene TRBJ2-3; without DNA, the TCRdb call of TRBD2 cannot be checked. The CDR3 runs to 16 residues. Per the germline V gene, CDR1 is SEHNR and CDR2 is FQNEAQ (reference sequence). The CDR3 is CASSSGLAGGMDTQYF.

V is TRBV10-3 and J is TRBJ1-1; TCRdb's assignment of TRBD1 cannot be checked, as there is no DNA. The CDR3 loop spans 12 amino acids. Germline V gene lookup returns CDR1 ENHRY and CDR2 SYGVKD. This CDR3 is CATLTVNTEAFF.

This sequence joins TRBV15 and TRBJ2-7; TCRdb calls TRBD1, which cannot be checked without DNA. The germline V gene has CDR1 LNHNV and CDR2 YYDKDF (reference sequence). The CDR3 has 14 residues. Here the CDR3 reads CATSGDRGLYEQYF.

The chain combines TRBV29-1 with TRBJ2-5; with no DNA, the TCRdb D assignment of TRBD2 cannot be verified. Germline V gene sequence: CDR1 SQVTM, CDR2 ANQGSEA. This CDR3 has 15 amino acids. CDR3 residues: CSARGLAGGPKTQYF.

This rearrangement joins TRBV20-1 to TRBJ2-5; TCRdb reports TRBD1, a call that lacks DNA to check it against. The CDR3 runs to 15 residues. Germline assignment: CDR1 DFQATT and CDR2 SNEGSKA (reference sequence). CDR3 amino acids: CSAPPHLGAQETQYF.

The chain recombines TRBV6-5 with TRBJ1-1; no DNA is available, so the TRBD1 call from TCRdb remains unchecked. Germline CDR1 is MNHEY and CDR2 is SVGAGI. The CDR3 runs 14 residues. Here the CDR3 reads CASSWDGTGTEAFF.

This chain connects TRBV20-1 to TRBJ1-1. This CDR3 region has 14 residues. Germline V lookup: CDR1 DFQATT, CDR2 SNEGSKA (reference sequence). The CDR3: CSAREDRLNTEAFF.

The V call is TRBV7-2, the J call TRBJ1-1; TCRdb calls TRBD1, which cannot be checked without DNA. CDR1 is SGHTA and CDR2 is FQGNSA in the germline V gene. This CDR3 region has 14 residues. The CDR3 spells CASSGDRERTEAFF. Variable domain in full (rest from reference TRBV7-2 and TRBJ1-1): GAGVSQSPSNKVTEKGKDVELRCDPISGHTALYWYRQSLGQGLEFLIYFQGNSAPDKSGLPSDRFSAERTGGSVSTLTIQRTQQEDSAVYLCASSGDRERTEAFFGQGTRLTVV.

The chain links TRBV3-1 to TRBJ2-5; the TCRdb call, TRBD2, lacks DNA for checking. The CDR3 extends over 17 amino acids. CDR1 is LGHDT and CDR2 is YNNKEL in the germline V gene (reference sequence). The CDR3 protein is CASSQRLVSRYQETQYF.

The V call is TRBV28, the J call TRBJ2-3. The germline CDR1 and CDR2 sequences are MDHEN and SYDVKM. CDR3 length equals 13 residues. CDR3 in amino acids: CASSRVGTDTQYF.

The chain carries TRBV10-2 and TRBJ2-1; with no DNA, the TCRdb D assignment of TRBD1 cannot be verified. The CDR3 covers 12 residues. Germline V gene lookup returns CDR1 WSHSY and CDR2 SAAADI. The CDR3 spells CASSENGGEQFF.

The genes are TRBV6-6 and TRBJ2-1; TCRdb picks TRBD1, but there is no DNA to check that call. The CDR3 sequence is 14 residues long. From germline, CDR1 is MNHNY and CDR2 SVGAGI (reference sequence). The CDR3 reads CASSRQGVDNEQFF.